Included here is one T cell receptor beta chain sequence, with context. In each sample, around 96,000 TCR templates were assayed. Repertoires were generated with immunoSEQ multiplex PCR, while TCRdb's copy carries only in-frame clones and drops some. Seen here are about 100,000 clones, about 91% observed once, and the top ten hold approximately 2.7%. The CDR3 extends over 16 amino acids. The germline V and J ends were trimmed by 0 bases and 5 bases, with 14 bases remaining between them. Germline V CDR1 and CDR2: MNHEY, SMNVEV (reference sequence). This sample stems from a study of siplizumab effects on memory and regulatory T cells.

The sequencing sample was made of CD4+ T cells sorted from blood. The receptor comes from a human donor in good health. Some clones in this sample may be carry-over from other donors' samples. V usage is TRBV27 and J usage is TRBJ1-5; D perhaps matches TRBD1 (6 bases). In DNA form, the CDR3 reads TGTGCCAGCAGTTTATCGTCGGGGGGGCGCGATCAGCCCCAGCATTTT. This encodes CASSLSSGGRDQPQHF.